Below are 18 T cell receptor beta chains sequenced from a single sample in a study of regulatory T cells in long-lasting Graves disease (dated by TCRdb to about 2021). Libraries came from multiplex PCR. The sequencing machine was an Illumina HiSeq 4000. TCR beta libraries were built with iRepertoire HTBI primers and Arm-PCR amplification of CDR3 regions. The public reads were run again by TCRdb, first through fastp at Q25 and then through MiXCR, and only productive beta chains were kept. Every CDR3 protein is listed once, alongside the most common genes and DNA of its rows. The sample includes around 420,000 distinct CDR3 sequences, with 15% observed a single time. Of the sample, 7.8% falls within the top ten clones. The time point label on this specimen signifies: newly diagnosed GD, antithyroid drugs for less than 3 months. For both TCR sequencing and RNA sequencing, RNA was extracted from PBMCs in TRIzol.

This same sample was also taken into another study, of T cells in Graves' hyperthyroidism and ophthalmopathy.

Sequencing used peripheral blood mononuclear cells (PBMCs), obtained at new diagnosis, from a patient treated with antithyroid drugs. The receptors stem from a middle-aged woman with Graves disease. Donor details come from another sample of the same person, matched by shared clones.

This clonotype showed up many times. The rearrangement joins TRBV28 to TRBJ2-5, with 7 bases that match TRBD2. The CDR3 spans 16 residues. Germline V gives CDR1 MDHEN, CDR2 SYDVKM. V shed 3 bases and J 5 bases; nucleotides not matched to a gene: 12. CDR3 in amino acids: CASSLTSWLGGETQYF. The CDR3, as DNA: TGTGCCAGCAGTTTGACTAGTTGGTTGGGAGGGGAGACCCAGTACTTC.

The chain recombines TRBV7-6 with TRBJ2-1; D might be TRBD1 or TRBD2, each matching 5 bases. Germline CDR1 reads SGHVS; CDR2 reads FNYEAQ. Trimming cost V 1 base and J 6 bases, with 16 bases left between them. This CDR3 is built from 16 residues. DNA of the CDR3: TGTGCCAGCAGCTTAGGTGGGACCCTTGGAGGCAATGAGCAGTTCTTC. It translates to CASSLGGTLGGNEQFF.

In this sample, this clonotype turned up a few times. CDR3: CASSSDWTSTDTQYF. For the CDR3, the DNA is TGTGCCAGCAGCTCGGACTGGACTAGCACAGATACGCAGTATTTT. This rearrangement joins TRBV11-2 to TRBJ2-3; D perhaps matches TRBD2 (5 bases). The CDR3 is 15 residues long. The V gene's germline CDR1 is SGHAT and CDR2 FQNNGV. Trimming removed 4 bases at V and 0 bases at J, with 11 bases between.

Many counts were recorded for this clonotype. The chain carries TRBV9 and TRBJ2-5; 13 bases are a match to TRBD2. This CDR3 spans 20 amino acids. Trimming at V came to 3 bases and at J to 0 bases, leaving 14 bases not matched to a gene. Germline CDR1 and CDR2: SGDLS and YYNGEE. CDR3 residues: CASSGSKTSGRALHQETQYF. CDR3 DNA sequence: TGTGCCAGCAGCGGGTCCAAAACTAGCGGGAGGGCTCTGCACCAAGAGACCCAGTACTTC.

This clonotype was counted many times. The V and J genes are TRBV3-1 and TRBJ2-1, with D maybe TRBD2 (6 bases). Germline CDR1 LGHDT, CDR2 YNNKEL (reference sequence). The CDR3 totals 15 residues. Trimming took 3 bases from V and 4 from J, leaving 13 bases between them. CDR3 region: CASSHPTEGYNEQFF. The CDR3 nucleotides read TGTGCCAGCAGCCACCCGACGGAGGGGTACAATGAGCAGTTCTTC.

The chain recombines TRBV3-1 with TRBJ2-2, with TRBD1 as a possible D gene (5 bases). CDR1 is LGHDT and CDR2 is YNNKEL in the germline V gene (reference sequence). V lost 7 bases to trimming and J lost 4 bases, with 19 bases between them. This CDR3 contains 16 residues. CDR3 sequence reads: CASTIGASMLTGELFF. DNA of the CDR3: TGTGCCAGCACCATAGGGGCCTCCATGCTCACCGGGGAGCTGTTTTTT.

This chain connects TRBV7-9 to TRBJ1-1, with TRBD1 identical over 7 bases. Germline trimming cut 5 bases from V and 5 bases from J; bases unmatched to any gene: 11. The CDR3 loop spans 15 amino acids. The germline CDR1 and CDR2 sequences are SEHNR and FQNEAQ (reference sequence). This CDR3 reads CASSPQGGAGTEAFF. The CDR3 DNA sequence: TGTGCCAGCAGCCCTCAGGGGGGGGCTGGAACTGAAGCTTTCTTT.

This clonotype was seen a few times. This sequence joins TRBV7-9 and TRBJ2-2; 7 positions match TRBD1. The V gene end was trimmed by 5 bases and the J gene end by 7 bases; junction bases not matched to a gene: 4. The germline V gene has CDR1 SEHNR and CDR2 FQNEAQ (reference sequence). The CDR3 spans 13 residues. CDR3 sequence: CASSPTGSGELFF. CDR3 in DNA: TGTGCCAGCAGCCCGACAGGGAGCGGGGAGCTGTTTTTT.

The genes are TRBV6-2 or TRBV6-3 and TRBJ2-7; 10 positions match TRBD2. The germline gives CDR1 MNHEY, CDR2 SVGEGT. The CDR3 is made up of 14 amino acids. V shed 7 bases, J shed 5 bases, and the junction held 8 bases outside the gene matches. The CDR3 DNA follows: TGTGCCAGCACACGAGCGGGAGGGCCCCACGAGCAGTACTTC. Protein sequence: CASTRAGGPHEQYF.

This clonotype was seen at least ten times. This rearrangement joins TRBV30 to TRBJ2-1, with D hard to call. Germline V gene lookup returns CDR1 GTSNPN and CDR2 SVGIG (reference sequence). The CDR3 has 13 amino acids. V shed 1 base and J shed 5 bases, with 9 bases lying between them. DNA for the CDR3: TGTGCCTGGAGTGACGGAAGCAACAATGAGCAGTTCTTC. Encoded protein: CAWSDGSNNEQFF.

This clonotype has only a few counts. In nucleotides, the CDR3 is TGTGCCAGCAGTCCACAGGGTTACGGGGAGCTGTTTTTT. Encoded protein: CASSPQGYGELFF. The J gene is TRBJ2-2, the V gene TRBV6-1, with D perhaps TRBD1 (6 bases). This CDR3 comprises 13 residues. V was cut by 5 bases and J by 7 bases, with 11 bases left in between. Per the germline V gene, CDR1 is MNHNS and CDR2 is SASEGT.

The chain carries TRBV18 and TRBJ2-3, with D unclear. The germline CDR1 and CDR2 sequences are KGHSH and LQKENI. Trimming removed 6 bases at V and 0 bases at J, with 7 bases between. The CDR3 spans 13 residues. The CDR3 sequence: CASSAPSTDTQYF. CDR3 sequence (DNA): TGTGCCAGCTCCGCCCCTAGCACAGATACGCAGTATTTT.

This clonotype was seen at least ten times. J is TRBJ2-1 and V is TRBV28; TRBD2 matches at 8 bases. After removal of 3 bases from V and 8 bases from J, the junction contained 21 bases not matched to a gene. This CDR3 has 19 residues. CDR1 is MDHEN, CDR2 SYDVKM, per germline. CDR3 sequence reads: CASSFHHGTRLEGSDEQFF. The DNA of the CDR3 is TGTGCCAGCAGTTTCCACCACGGGACTAGATTAGAGGGTAGCGATGAGCAGTTCTTC.

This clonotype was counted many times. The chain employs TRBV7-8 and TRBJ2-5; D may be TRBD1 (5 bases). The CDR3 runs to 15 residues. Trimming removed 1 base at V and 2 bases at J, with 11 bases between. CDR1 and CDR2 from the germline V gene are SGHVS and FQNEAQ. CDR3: CASSLGWGEQETQYF. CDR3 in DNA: TGTGCCAGCAGCTTAGGGTGGGGCGAGCAAGAGACCCAGTACTTC.

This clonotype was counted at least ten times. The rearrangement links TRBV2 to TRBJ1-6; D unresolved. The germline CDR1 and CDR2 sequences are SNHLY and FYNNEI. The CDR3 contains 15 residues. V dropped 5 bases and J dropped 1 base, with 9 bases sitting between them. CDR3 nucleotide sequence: TGTGCCAGCAGTCGGGATGGGTCCTATAATTCACCCCTCCACTTT. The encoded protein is CASSRDGSYNSPLHF.

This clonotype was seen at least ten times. CDR3 residues: CASSRTGTAIQETQYF. The CDR3 DNA sequence: TGTGCCAGCAGTAGAACCGGGACAGCAATCCAAGAGACCCAGTACTTC. The genes are TRBV12-3 or TRBV12-4 and TRBJ2-5; 7 bases map to TRBD1. V lost 5 bases, J lost 1 base, and 10 bases stayed unmatched. This CDR3 spans 16 amino acids.

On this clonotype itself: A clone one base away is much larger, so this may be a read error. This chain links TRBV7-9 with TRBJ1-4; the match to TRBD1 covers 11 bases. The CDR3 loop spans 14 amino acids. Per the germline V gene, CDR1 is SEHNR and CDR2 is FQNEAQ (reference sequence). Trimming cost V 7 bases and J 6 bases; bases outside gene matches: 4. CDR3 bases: TGTGCCAGCACCCCGGGACAGGGGGATGAAAAACTGTTTTTT. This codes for CASTPGQGDEKLFF.

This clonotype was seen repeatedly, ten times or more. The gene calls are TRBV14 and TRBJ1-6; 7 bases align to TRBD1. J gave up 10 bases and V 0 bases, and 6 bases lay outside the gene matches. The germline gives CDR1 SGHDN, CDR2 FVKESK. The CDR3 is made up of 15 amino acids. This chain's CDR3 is CASSQDGGGGSPLHF. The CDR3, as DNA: TGTGCCAGCAGCCAAGATGGAGGGGGCGGGTCACCCCTCCACTTT.